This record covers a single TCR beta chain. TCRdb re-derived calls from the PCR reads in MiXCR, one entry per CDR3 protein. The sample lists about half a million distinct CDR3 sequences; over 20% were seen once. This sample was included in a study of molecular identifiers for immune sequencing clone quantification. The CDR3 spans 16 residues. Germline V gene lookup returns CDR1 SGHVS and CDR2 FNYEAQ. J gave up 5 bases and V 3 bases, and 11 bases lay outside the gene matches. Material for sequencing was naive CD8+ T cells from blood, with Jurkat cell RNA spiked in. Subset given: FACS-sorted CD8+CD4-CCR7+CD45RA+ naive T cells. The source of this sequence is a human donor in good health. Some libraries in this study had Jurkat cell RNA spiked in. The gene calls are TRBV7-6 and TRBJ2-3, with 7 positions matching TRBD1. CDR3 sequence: CASSFNTGANIDTQYF. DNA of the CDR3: TGTGCCAGCAGCTTTAATACAGGGGCAAACATAGATACGCAGTATTTT.